This T cell receptor (beta chain) comes out of a study of blood T cell repertoires in COVID-19. Sequencing was performed with immunoSEQ multiplex PCR; in TCRdb, only in-frame clones are kept and a portion is missing. Found here are roughly 500,000 clones, around 87% of them singletons; the top ten hold 1.8%. Between the trimmed V and J ends, which lost 0 bases and 5 bases, there was a span of 9 bases. The CDR3 consists of 14 residues. Germline V gene data show CDR1 as SGDLS and CDR2 as YYNGEE. Study members were between roughly 18 and 100 years old and lived in about two dozen US regions. Sequencing input: PBMCs or T cells enriched from blood (not recorded which). This chain joins TRBV9 and TRBJ1-5; D is unclear. This TCR came from a woman aged 35 to 49 who had recovered from COVID-19. DNA for the CDR3: TGTGCCAGCAGCGTAGGTGGTGTAGATCAGCCCCAGCATTTT. Translated: CASSVGGVDQPQHF.